This entry concerns a single T cell receptor (beta chain). No antigen is known for it. This entry is derived from a study of T cell responses to AZD1222 COVID-19 vaccine. Repertoires were generated with immunoSEQ multiplex PCR, while TCRdb's copy carries only in-frame clones and drops some. The sample comprises 150,000 to 200,000 clones, 88% of which are singletons, and more than 9% rests with the top ten. Some second doses came at about 4 weeks and others at about 12 weeks; these were pooled. Study-level findings and limits: Donors, mostly white British, included more females; clonal diversity was possibly underestimated. Baseline serostatus was positive in only six AZD1222 recipients. Spike-wide vaccine-associated CD4 TCRs dominated at 160-218 and 743-854.

Sequenced material: peripheral blood, taken 28 days after the second AZD1222 dose. The sequence was obtained from an adult who received the AZD1222 COVID-19 vaccine.

In nucleotides, the CDR3 is TGTGCCAGCACCACAGTTTTTGGCACTGAAGCTTTCTTT. Its protein is CASTTVFGTEAFF. The V gene is TRBV3-1 (or the pseudogene TRBV3-2), the J gene TRBJ1-1; D call uncertain. The CDR3 extends over 13 amino acids. Looked up from germline, CDR1 is LGHDT and CDR2 is YNNKEL (reference sequence). V was pared by 7 bases and J by 4 bases, with 13 bases between.